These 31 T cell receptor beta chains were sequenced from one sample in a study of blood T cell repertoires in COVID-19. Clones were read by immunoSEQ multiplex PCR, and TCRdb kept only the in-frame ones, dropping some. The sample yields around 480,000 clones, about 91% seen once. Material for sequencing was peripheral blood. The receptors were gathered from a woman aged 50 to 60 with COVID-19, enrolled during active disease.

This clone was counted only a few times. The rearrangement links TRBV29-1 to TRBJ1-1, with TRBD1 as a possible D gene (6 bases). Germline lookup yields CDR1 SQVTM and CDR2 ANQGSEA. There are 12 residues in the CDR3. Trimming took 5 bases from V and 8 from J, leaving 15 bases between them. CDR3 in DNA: TGCAGCGTTATTTCAGGGGCCCCAGAAGCTTTCTTT. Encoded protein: CSVISGAPEAFF.

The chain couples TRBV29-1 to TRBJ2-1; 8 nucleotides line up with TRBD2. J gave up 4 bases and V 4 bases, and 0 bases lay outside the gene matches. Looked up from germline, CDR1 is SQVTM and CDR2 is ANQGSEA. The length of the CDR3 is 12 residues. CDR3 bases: TGCAGCGTTGGCGGGGGGTACAATGAGCAGTTCTTC. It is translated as CSVGGGYNEQFF.

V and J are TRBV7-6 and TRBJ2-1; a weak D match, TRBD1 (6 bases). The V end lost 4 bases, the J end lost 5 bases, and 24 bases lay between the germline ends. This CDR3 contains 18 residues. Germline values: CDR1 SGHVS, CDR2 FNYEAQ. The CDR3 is CASSYYTPPTGANNEQFF. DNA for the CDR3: TGTGCCAGCAGCTATTATACACCTCCGACAGGAGCCAACAATGAGCAGTTCTTC.

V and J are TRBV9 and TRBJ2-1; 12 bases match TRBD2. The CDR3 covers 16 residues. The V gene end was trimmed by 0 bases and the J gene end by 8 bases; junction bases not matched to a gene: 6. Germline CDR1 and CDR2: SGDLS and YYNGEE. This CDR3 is CASSVDLAGGPYEQFF. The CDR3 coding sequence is TGTGCCAGCAGCGTAGATCTAGCGGGGGGGCCCTATGAGCAGTTCTTC.

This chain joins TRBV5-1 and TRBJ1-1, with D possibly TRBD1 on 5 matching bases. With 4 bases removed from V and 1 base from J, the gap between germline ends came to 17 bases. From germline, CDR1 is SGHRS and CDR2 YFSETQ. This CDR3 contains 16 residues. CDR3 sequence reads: CASSRVSGRENTEAFF. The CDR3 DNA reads TGCGCCAGCAGCCGGGTCTCGGGCAGGGAGAACACTGAAGCTTTCTTT. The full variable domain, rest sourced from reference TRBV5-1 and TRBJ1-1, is KAGVTQTPRYLIKTRGQQVTLSCSPISGHRSVSWYQQTPGQGLQFLFEYFSETQRNKGNFPGRFSGRQFSNSRSEMNVSTLELGDSALYLCASSRVSGRENTEAFFGQGTRLTVV.

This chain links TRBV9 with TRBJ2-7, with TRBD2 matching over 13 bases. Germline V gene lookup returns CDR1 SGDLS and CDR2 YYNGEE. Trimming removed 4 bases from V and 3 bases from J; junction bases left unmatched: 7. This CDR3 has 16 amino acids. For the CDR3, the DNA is TGTGCCAGCAGCATGCGACTAGCGGGGGGACTCTACGAGCAGTACTTC. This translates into CASSMRLAGGLYEQYF.

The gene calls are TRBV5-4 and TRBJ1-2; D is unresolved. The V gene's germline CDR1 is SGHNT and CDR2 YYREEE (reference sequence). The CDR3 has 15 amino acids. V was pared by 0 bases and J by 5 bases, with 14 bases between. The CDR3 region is CASSLDSPRSYGYTF. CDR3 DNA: TGTGCCAGCAGCTTGGACAGTCCTCGTTCATATGGCTACACCTTC. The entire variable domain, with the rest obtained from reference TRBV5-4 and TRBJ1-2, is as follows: ETGVTQSPTHLIKTRGQQVTLRCSSQSGHNTVSWYQQALGQGPQFIFQYYREEENGRGNFPPRFSGLQFPNYSSELNVNALELDDSALYLCASSLDSPRSYGYTFGSGTRLTVV.

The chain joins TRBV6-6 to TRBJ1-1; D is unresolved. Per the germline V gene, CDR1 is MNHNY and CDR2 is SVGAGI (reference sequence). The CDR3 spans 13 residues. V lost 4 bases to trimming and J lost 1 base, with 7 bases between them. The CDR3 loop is CASSSTGNTEAFF. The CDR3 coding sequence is TGTGCCAGCAGTTCGACTGGGAACACTGAAGCTTTCTTT.

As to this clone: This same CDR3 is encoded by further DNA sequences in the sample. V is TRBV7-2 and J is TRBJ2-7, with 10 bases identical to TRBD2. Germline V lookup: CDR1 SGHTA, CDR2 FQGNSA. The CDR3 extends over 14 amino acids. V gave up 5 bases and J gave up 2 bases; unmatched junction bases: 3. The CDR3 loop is CASSPSGGAYEQYF. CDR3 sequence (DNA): TGTGCCAGCAGCCCAAGCGGGGGGGCCTACGAGCAGTACTTC.

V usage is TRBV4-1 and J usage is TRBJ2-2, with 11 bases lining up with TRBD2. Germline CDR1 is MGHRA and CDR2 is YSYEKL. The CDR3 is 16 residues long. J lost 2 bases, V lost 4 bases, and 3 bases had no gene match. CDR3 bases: TGCGCCAGCAGCCCACTAGCGGGGGCCAACACCGGGGAGCTGTTTTTT. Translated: CASSPLAGANTGELFF.

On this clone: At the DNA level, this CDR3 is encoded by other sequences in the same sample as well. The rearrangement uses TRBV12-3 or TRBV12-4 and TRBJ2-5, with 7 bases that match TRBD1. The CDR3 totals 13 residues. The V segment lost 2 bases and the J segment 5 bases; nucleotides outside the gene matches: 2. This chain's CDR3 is CASSLNRGETQYF. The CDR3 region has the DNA TGTGCCAGCAGTTTAAACAGGGGTGAGACCCAGTACTTC.

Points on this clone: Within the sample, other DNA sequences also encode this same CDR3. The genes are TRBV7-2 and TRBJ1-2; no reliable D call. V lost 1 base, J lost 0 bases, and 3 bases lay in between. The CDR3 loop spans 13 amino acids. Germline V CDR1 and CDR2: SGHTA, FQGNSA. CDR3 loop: CASSLGANYGYTF. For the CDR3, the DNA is TGTGCCAGCAGCTTAGGAGCTAACTATGGCTACACCTTC.

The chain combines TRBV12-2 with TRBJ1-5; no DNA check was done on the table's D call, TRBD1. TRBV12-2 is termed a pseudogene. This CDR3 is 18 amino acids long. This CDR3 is CASRPNPGTGRSNQPQHF. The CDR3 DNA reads TGTGCAAGTCGCCCAAATCCTGGGACAGGTCGGAGCAATCAGCCCCAGCATTTT.

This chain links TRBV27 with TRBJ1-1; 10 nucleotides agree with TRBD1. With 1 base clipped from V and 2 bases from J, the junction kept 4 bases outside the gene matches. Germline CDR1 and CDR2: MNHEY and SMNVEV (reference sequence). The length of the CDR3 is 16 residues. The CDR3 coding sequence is TGTGCCAGCAGTTTATGGGGACAGGGGCGTAACACTGAAGCTTTCTTT. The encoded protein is CASSLWGQGRNTEAFF.

CDR3 sequence reads: CAWQGVTEAFF. CDR3 bases: TGTGCCTGGCAGGGGGTCACTGAAGCTTTCTTT. The chain couples TRBV30 to TRBJ1-1; 7 bases are shared with TRBD1. The germline V gene has CDR1 GTSNPN and CDR2 SVGIG (reference sequence). J was trimmed by 4 bases and V by 5 bases; bases with no gene match: 1. The CDR3 has 11 amino acids.

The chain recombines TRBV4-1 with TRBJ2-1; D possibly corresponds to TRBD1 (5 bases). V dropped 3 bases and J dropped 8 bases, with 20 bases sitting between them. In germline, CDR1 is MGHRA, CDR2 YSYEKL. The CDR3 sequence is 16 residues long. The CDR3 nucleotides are TGCGCCAGCAGCCATATGACAGTGGACATATCTTATGAGCAGTTCTTC. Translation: CASSHMTVDISYEQFF.

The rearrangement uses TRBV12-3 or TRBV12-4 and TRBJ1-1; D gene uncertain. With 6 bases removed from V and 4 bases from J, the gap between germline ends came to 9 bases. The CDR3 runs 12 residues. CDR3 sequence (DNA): TGTGCCAGCAGGGGAGGTGGCACTGAAGCTTTCTTT. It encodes CASRGGGTEAFF.

The CDR3: CASSDGVIRGIRDRGYEQYF. In nucleotides, the CDR3 is TGTGCCAGCAGTGACGGGGTCATAAGGGGGATCAGGGACAGGGGTTACGAGCAGTACTTC. The chain has TRBV6-4 and TRBJ2-7; 10 bases line up with TRBD1. Germline CDR1 is MRHNA and CDR2 is SNTAGT. This CDR3 has 20 amino acids. Germline trimming cut 2 bases from V and 4 bases from J; bases unmatched to any gene: 20.

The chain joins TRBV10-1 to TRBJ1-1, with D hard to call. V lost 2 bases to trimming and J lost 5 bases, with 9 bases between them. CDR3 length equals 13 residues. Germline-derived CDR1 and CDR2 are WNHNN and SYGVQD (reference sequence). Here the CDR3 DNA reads TGCGCCAGCAGTGAGCACCCCCGGACTGAAGCTTTCTTT. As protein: CASSEHPRTEAFF.

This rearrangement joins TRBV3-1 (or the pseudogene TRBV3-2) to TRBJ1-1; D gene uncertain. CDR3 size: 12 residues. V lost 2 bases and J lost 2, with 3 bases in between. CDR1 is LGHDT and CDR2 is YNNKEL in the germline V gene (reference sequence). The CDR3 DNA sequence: TGTGCCAGCAGCCAATATAACACTGAAGCTTTCTTT. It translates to CASSQYNTEAFF.

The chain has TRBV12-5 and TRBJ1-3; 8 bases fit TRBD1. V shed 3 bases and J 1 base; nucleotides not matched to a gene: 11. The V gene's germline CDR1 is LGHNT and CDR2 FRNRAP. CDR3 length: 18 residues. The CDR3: CASGFSFTGGRSGNTIYF. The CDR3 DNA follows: TGTGCTAGTGGTTTCTCTTTTACAGGGGGTCGGTCTGGAAACACCATATATTTT.

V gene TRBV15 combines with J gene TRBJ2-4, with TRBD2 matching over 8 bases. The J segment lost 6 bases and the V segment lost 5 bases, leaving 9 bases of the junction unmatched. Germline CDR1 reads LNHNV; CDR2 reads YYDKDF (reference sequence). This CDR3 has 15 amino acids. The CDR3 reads CATSPPRTSRNIQYF. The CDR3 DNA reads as TGTGCCACCAGCCCACCTCGGACTAGCAGAAACATTCAGTACTTC.

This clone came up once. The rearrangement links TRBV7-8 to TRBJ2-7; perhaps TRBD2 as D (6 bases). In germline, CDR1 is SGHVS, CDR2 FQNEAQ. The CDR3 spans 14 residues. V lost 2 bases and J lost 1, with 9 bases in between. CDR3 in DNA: TGTGCCAGCAGCTTACGGGGAGGATCCTACGAGCAGTACTTC. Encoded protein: CASSLRGGSYEQYF.

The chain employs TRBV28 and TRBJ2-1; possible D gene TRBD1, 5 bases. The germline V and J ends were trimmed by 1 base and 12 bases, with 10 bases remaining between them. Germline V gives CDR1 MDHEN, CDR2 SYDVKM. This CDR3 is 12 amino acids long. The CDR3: CASSLSRQGQFF. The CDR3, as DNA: TGTGCCAGCAGTTTATCTCGTCAGGGGCAGTTCTTC.

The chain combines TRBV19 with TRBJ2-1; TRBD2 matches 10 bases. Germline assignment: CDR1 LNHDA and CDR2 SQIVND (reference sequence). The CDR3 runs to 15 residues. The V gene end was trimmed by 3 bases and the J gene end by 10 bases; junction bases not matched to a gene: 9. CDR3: CASSIEAGGPREQFF. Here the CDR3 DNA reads TGTGCCAGTAGTATCGAAGCGGGGGGGCCAAGGGAGCAGTTCTTC.

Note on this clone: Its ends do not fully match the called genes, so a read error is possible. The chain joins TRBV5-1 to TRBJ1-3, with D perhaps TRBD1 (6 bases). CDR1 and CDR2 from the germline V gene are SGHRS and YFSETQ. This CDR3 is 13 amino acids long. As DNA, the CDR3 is TGCGCCAGCAGCTTACAGGGACCGTCAACCAGGGATTTT. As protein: CASSLQGPSTRDF.

The CDR3 bases are TGTGCCAGCAGAGCCAACGGACAGGGAAAAAAGGAGCAGTATTTT. It codes for CASRANGQGKKEQYF. This sequence joins TRBV4-2 and TRBJ2-3; 8 positions match TRBD1. The CDR3 contains 15 residues. CDR1 is LGHNA, CDR2 YNFKEQ, per germline. J lost 11 bases, V lost 6 bases, and 16 bases had no gene match.

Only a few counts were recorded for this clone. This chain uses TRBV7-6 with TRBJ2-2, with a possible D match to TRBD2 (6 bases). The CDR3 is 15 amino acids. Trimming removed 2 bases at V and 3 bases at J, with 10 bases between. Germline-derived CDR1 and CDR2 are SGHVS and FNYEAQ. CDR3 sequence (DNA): TGTGCCAGCAGCTTACACGGGGGTGACACCGGGGAGCTGTTTTTT. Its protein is CASSLHGGDTGELFF. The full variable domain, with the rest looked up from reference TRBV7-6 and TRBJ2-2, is GAGVSQSPRYKVTKRGQDVALRCDPISGHVSLYWYRQALGQGPEFLTYFNYEAQQDKSGLPNDRFSAERPEGSISTLTIQRTEQRDSAMYRCASSLHGGDTGELFFGEGSRLTVL.

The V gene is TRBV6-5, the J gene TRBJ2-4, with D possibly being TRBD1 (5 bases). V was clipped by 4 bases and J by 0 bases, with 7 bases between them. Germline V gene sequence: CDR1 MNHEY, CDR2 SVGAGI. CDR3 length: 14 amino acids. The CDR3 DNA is TGTGCCAGCAGTTGGACAAGAGCCAAAAACATTCAGTACTTC. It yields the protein CASSWTRAKNIQYF.

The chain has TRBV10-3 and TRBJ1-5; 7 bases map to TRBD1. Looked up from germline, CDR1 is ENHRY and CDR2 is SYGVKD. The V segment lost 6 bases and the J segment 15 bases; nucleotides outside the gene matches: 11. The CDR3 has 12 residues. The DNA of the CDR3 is TGTGCCATCAGCGGGGGCCGGGACAGAATGCATTTT. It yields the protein CAISGGRDRMHF.

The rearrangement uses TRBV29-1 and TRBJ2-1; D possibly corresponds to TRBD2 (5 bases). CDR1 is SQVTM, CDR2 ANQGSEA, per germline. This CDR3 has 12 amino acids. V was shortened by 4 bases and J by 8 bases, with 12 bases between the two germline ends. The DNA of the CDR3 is TGCAGCGTTGTGGAGGTGGGCGATGAGCAGTTCTTC. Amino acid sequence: CSVVEVGDEQFF.